The sample holds many counts of the clone carrying this T cell receptor (beta chain). Its target is unknown. This specimen comes from a study of blood T cells in healthy people across ages. V lost 6 bases to trimming and J lost 7 bases, with 6 bases between them. The CDR3 extends over 11 amino acids. Study-level findings and limits: It was held that the diversity estimates obtained from one million T cells were underestimates. The long-lived group displayed more naive CD4+ cells, plus higher diversity, than the aged donors did. Age brought a roughly linear fall in TCR beta diversity measured per million T cells.

Every sample had a minimum of 6.5 million PBMCs isolated. Alongside a J-beta primer mix, a sample-barcoded 5' primer served in a second PCR lasting roughly 7 to 11 cycles. TCRdb re-called the 5' RACE reads through MiXCR, storing one row per CDR3 protein. The sample carries around 620,000 distinct CDR3 sequences, 27% recorded once. The chain recombines TRBV12-3 or TRBV12-4 with TRBJ1-4; D gene ambiguous. This TCR came from a woman in her 70s in good health. The sequencing input was blood. CDR3 sequence: CASSLGEKLFF. The CDR3 nucleotides read TGTGCCAGCAGCCTTGGTGAAAAACTGTTTTTT.